The 7 T cell receptor beta chains listed next were all sequenced from one sample in a study of T-cell memory formation after mild COVID-19 (dated by TCRdb to the early 2020s). Library prep was done by 5' RACE. This sample was sequenced with an Illumina NovaSeq 6000. Clones were called with MiXCR by TCRdb after fastp trimmed the public reads at Q25, and only in-frame beta chains were retained. Under each unique CDR3 protein, matching rows form one entry showing the most common genes and DNA. In this sample the table shows 300,000 to 400,000 distinct CDR3 sequences, 15% of which occur a single time. Around 24% of the sample belongs to the ten largest clones. The sample taken for sequencing was PBMCs or a T cell subset sorted from them (not recorded which). These receptors all stem from a man aged 18 to 35 who had mild COVID-19 (a few samples of this study predate the infection). The sample titles of this study are shuffled in the database, so cell type and time point are left out; the donor was told from shared clones.

The chain couples TRBV3-1 to TRBJ1-1; D is ambiguous. This CDR3 is 15 amino acids long. V dropped 3 bases and J dropped 4 bases, with 15 bases sitting between them. The germline CDR1 and CDR2 sequences are LGHDT and YNNKEL (reference sequence). The CDR3 DNA sequence: TGTGCCAGCAGCCAGGAAATCCCTGGGAGCACTGAAGCTTTCTTT. Amino acids: CASSQEIPGSTEAFF.

The V and J genes are TRBV5-5 and TRBJ2-5; D is perhaps TRBD1 (6 bases). Germline lookup yields CDR1 SGHKS and CDR2 YYEKEE (reference sequence). Trimming pared 4 bases from V and 2 bases from J, leaving 12 bases between. The CDR3 spans 14 residues. The CDR3 coding sequence is TGTGCCAGCAGCGCCCCCGACAGGCAAGAGACCCAGTACTTC. The encoded protein is CASSAPDRQETQYF.

The V gene is TRBV5-1, the J gene TRBJ1-1; tentative D call: TRBD1 (6 bases). The CDR3 is 15 residues long. V was clipped by 1 base and J by 1 base, with 11 bases between them. Germline V CDR1 and CDR2: SGHRS, YFSETQ. Here the CDR3 DNA reads TGCGCCAGCAGCTTGAATGGGGGCCCGAACACTGAAGCTTTCTTT. Translating it yields CASSLNGGPNTEAFF.

This chain's CDR3 is CASSTGTEGKLFF. The CDR3 DNA sequence: TGTGCCAGCAGTACCGGGACAGAGGGAAAGCTGTTTTTT. The chain employs TRBV12-3 or TRBV12-4 and TRBJ2-2, with 7 positions matching TRBD1. This CDR3 is built from 13 residues. Germline trimming cut 5 bases from V and 12 bases from J; bases unmatched to any gene: 9.

The J gene is TRBJ1-5, the V gene TRBV28; 7 bases agree with TRBD1. CDR1 and CDR2 (germline): MDHEN, SYDVKM. The J segment lost 4 bases and the V segment lost 6 bases, leaving 9 bases of the junction unmatched. CDR3 length: 15 residues. The CDR3 loop reads CASRTTGFGNQPQHF. In DNA form, the CDR3 reads TGTGCCAGCAGGACGACAGGGTTCGGTAATCAGCCCCAGCATTTT.

This clonotype was recorded many times. This rearrangement joins TRBV10-3 to TRBJ2-3; D call uncertain. CDR3 length: 12 amino acids. V shed 0 bases and J shed 4 bases, with 2 bases lying between them. Germline V gene lookup returns CDR1 ENHRY and CDR2 SYGVKD. This chain's CDR3 is CAISESADTQYF. DNA for the CDR3: TGTGCCATCAGTGAGTCGGCAGATACGCAGTATTTT.

The chain links TRBV27 to TRBJ2-3; the match to TRBD2 covers 10 bases. Germline loops: CDR1 MNHEY, CDR2 SMNVEV (reference sequence). J lost 5 bases, V lost 3 bases, and 8 bases had no gene match. This CDR3 is built from 16 residues. CDR3 nucleotide sequence: TGTGCCAGCAGTTTCCTAGCGGGGGCCCGAGGAGATACGCAGTATTTT. Encoded protein: CASSFLAGARGDTQYF.